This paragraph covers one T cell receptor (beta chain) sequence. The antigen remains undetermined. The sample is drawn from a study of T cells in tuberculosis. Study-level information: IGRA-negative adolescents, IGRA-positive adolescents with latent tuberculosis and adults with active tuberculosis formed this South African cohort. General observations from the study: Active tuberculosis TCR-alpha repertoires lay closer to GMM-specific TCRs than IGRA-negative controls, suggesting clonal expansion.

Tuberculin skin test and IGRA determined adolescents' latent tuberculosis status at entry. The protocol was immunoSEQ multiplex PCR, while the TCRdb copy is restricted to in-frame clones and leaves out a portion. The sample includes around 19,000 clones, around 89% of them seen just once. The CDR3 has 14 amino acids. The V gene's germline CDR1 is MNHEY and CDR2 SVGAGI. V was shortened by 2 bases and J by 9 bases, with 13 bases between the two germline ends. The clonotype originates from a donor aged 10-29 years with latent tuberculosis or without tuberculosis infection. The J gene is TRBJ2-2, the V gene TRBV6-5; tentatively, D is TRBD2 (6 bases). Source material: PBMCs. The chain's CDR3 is CASSYGQGLRELFF. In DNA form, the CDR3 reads TGTGCCAGCAGTTACGGGCAGGGACTCCGGGAGCTGTTTTTT.